This T cell receptor (beta chain) was profiled in a study of cytomegalovirus exposure and HLA in healthy donors. The CDR3 runs 14 residues. CDR1 and CDR2 from the germline V gene are SGHRS and YFSETQ. With 4 bases removed from V and 5 bases from J, the gap between germline ends came to 15 bases. Separate from the 666-subject first cohort was the approximately 120-subject validation cohort, to which the donors belonged. As for this clone: Its specificity is not known.

Findings and caveats of the study: Cytomegalovirus status, reportedly, was diagnosed with high specificity and sensitivity by the classifier.

Method: immunoSEQ multiplex PCR; TCRdb's copy keeps in-frame clones and lacks some. Of 150,000 to 180,000 clones listed, 70% to 90% were seen once; the top ten hold about 1.9%. The sequenced material came from PBMCs. The J gene is TRBJ2-5, the V gene TRBV5-1; D perhaps matches TRBD1 (6 bases). The clonotype originates from a human donor in good health. The CDR3 here is CASSGGRGFETQYF. DNA for the CDR3: TGCGCCAGCAGCGGGGGCCGGGGCTTTGAGACCCAGTACTTC.